This TCR beta chain was retrieved from a study of blood T cells in healthy people across ages. The second PCR ran about 6 to 11 cycles with a sample-barcoded 5' primer and J-beta primers. TCRdb re-derived calls from the 5' RACE reads in MiXCR, one entry per CDR3 protein. Of under 2,000,000 distinct CDR3 sequences in the sample, approximately 50% were seen once. This CDR3 has 16 residues. Germline assignment: CDR1 SGHVS and CDR2 FQNEAQ. V was shortened by 4 bases and J by 1 base, with 17 bases between the two germline ends. Samples each had at least 6 micrograms of total RNA extracted. The sequenced sample consisted of blood. The sequence derives from a woman between 40 and 50 years old in good health. J is TRBJ2-7 and V is TRBV7-8, with D perhaps being TRBD1 or TRBD2 (6 bases each). CDR3 amino acids: CASSSGDTRISYEQYF. The CDR3 nucleotides read TGTGCCAGCAGCTCGGGGGACACCCGGATTTCCTACGAGCAGTACTTC.